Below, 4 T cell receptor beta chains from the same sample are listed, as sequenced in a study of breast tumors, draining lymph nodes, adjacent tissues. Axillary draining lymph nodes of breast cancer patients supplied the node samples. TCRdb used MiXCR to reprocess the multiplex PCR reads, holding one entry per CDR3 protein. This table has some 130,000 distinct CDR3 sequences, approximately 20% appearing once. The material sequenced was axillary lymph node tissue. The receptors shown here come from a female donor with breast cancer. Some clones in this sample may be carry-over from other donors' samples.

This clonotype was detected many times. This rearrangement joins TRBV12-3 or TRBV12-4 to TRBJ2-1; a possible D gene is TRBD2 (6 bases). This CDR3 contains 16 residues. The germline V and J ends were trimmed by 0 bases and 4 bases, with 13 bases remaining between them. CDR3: CASSLAFGSRYNEQFF. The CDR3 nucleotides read TGTGCCAGCAGTTTAGCATTCGGGAGTCGGTACAATGAGCAGTTCTTC.

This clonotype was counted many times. The CDR3: CATSSPGSGSEQFF. The CDR3 DNA is TGTGCCACCAGCAGTCCCGGAAGCGGGAGTGAGCAGTTCTTC. This chain uses TRBV15 with TRBJ2-1; 8 bases are a match to TRBD2. The CDR3 loop spans 14 amino acids. CDR1 is LNHNV and CDR2 is YYDKDF in the germline V gene (reference sequence). V trimming: 3 bases; J trimming: 9 bases; junction bases outside the gene matches: 7.

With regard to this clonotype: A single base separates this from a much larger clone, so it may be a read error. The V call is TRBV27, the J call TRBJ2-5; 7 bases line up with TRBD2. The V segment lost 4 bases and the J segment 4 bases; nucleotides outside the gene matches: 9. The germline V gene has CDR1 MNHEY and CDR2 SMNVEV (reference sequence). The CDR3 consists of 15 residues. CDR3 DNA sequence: TGTGCCAGCAGTTACTCGGGAGGTGGGAGAGAGACCCAGTACTTC. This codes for CASSYSGGGRETQYF.

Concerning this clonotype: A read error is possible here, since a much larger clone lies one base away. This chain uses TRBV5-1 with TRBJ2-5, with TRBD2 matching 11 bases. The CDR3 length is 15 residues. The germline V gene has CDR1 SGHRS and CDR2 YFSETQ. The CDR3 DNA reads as TGCACCAGCCTATCTATAGCGGGAGGGGGAGAGACCCAGTACTTC. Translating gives CTSLSIAGGGETQYF.